A selection of T cell receptor beta chains follows, all from one sample in a study of T-cell reconstitution after alpha-beta-depleted transplantation in children. A single record per CDR3 protein comes from TCRdb applying MiXCR to the PCR reads. The data contain over 100,000 distinct CDR3 sequences, 10% of them singletons. The material sequenced was PBMCs, taken before TCRalphabeta/CD19-depleted stem cell transplant. The receptors were gathered from a boy between 2 and 10 years old with acute lymphoblastic leukemia, due to receive a stem cell transplant. Each CDR3 is given with its conserved first and last residue. The D gene is left open where the match is weak. A row's size may be missing; if present it is once, few, many or a size class.

d_call	v_call	cdr3_length	j_call	clone_size	cdr3_aa	cdr3_nt
.	TRBV5-1	14	TRBJ1-3	few	CASSRGQTGNTIYF	TGCGCCAGCAGCCGAGGACAGACTGGAAACACCATATATTTT
.	TRBV29-1	14	TRBJ2-1	few	CSVDGLSSYNEQFF	TGCAGCGTTGACGGGCTCAGCTCCTACAATGAGCAGTTCTTC
.	TRBV6-1	12	TRBJ2-2	.	CAHDSTTGELFF	TGTGCCCACGACAGTACCACCGGGGAGCTGTTTTTT
TRBD2	TRBV20-1	12	TRBJ2-7	few	CSARGTTNEQYF	TGCAGTGCTCGGGGGACTACAAACGAGCAGTACTTC
.	TRBV7-9	16	TRBJ2-2	many	CASSLSGGRWTGELFF	TGTGCCAGCAGCTTAAGTGGTGGGAGGTGGACCGGGGAGCTGTTTTTT
.	TRBV6-1	13	TRBJ2-1	many	CASTPGWGSEQFF	TGTGCCAGCACCCCGGGGTGGGGCAGTGAGCAGTTCTTC
TRBD2	TRBV20-1	15	TRBJ2-7	.	CSASGRLAGVGEQYF	TGCAGTGCTAGCGGGAGACTAGCGGGAGTGGGTGAGCAGTACTTC
.	TRBV15	16	TRBJ2-2	.	CATSRDRAGATGELFF	TGTGCCACCAGCAGAGATAGGGCAGGGGCCACCGGGGAGCTGTTTTTT
.	TRBV5-6	13	TRBJ2-1	few	CASSPPDSLSPFF	TGTGCCAGCAGCCCCCCGGACAGTTTATCACCGTTCTTC
.	TRBV4-1	13	TRBJ2-7	.	CASSQVTLYEQYF	TGCGCCAGCAGCCAAGTGACTCTCTACGAGCAGTACTTC
.	TRBV7-3	15	TRBJ2-5	few	CASSLSSQALETQYF	TGTGCCAGCAGCTTAAGCTCACAGGCGTTAGAGACCCAGTACTTC
TRBD2	TRBV20-1	12	TRBJ2-3	many	CSAKRLAGSLYF	TGCAGTGCCAAACGCCTAGCGGGAAGCCTGTATTTT
.	TRBV7-9	13	TRBJ2-2	many	CASSLPGTGELFF	TGTGCCAGCAGCTTACCAGGGACCGGGGAGCTGTTTTTT
.	TRBV7-3	16	TRBJ1-3	few	CASSLTGTVAGNTIYF	TGTGCCAGCAGCTTAACCGGGACGGTTGCTGGAAACACCATATATTTT
.	TRBV4-1	17	TRBJ2-5	few	CASSQVPPRYTRETQYF	TGCGCCAGCAGCCAAGTCCCCCCCAGGTACACGAGGGAGACCCAGTACTTC
TRBD1	TRBV10-3	16	TRBJ1-2	few	CAISPGQGGTNYGYTF	TGTGCCATCAGCCCCGGACAGGGGGGAACTAACTATGGCTACACCTTC
.	TRBV13	14	TRBJ1-4	.	CASSFGRVNEKLFF	TGTGCCAGCAGCTTCGGCCGAGTAAATGAAAAACTGTTTTTT
.	TRBV11-1	18	TRBJ2-4	.	CASSPSGIGGLAKNIQYF	TGTGCCAGCAGCCCAAGCGGGATAGGGGGACTAGCCAAAAACATTCAGTACTTC
.	TRBV5-1	15	TRBJ2-1	many	CASKTEAASYNEQFF	TGCGCCAGCAAGACAGAAGCCGCCAGCTACAATGAGCAGTTCTTC
TRBD1	TRBV27	16	TRBJ2-2	.	CASSLWTGGVPGELFF	TGTGCCAGCAGTCTCTGGACAGGGGGAGTCCCCGGGGAGCTGTTTTTT
.	TRBV4-1	12	TRBJ1-1	few	CASSLNRREAFF	TGCGCCAGCAGCCTCAACAGGAGAGAAGCTTTCTTT
TRBD2	TRBV4-2	17	TRBJ2-7	few	CASTRSGSRDTVYEQYF	TGTGCCAGCACCAGGAGCGGGAGCCGCGATACCGTTTACGAGCAGTACTTC
.	TRBV11-2	19	TRBJ1-6	few	CASSLRGLPRDLENSPLHF	TGTGCCAGCAGCTTAAGAGGGCTCCCGAGGGACCTGGAAAATTCACCCCTCCACTTT
.	TRBV29-1	10	TRBJ2-3	few	CSVKGMAQYF	TGCAGCGTTAAGGGGATGGCGCAGTATTTT
TRBD1	TRBV6-5	15	TRBJ2-3	.	CASSSPGQGPDTQYF	TGTGCCAGCAGTTCGCCGGGACAGGGCCCAGATACGCAGTATTTT
.	TRBV5-1	15	TRBJ2-7	.	CASSPSPVVLGGPYF	TGCGCCAGCAGCCCCTCGCCGGTTGTCCTCGGGGGGCCGTACTTC
.	TRBV28	15	TRBJ1-1	few	CASSTRGRSHTEAFF	TGTGCCAGCAGTACCCGGGGCAGGAGTCACACTGAAGCTTTCTTT
.	TRBV5-1	17	TRBJ1-6	few	CASSPSDRSSYNLPLHF	TGCGCCAGCAGCCCTTCGGACCGGAGCTCCTATAATTTACCCCTCCACTTT
.	TRBV20-1	14	TRBJ2-7	many	CSANFLASSYEQYF	TGCAGTGCTAATTTCCTGGCATCGTCCTACGAGCAGTACTTC
.	TRBV5-1	16	TRBJ2-1	.	CASSSRLGIGTSEQFF	TGCGCCAGCAGCTCCAGGTTAGGGATAGGTACAAGTGAGCAGTTCTTC
.	TRBV12-3/TRBV12-4	14	TRBJ2-3	many	CASSWSGRDDTQYF	TGTGCCAGCAGTTGGTCGGGCAGGGACGATACGCAGTATTTT
.	TRBV7-6	13	TRBJ2-2	many	CASSRDGTGELFF	TGTGCCAGCAGCCGGGACGGGACCGGGGAGCTGTTTTTT
TRBD2	TRBV27	16	TRBJ2-5	many	CASSPHLAGGWETQYF	TGTGCCAGCAGTCCCCATTTAGCGGGAGGGTGGGAGACCCAGTACTTC
.	TRBV5-5	16	TRBJ1-2	many	CASSLAERGEYSGYTF	TGTGCCAGCAGCTTGGCCGAAAGGGGGGAATACAGTGGCTACACCTTC
TRBD1	TRBV24-1	13	TRBJ2-5	few	CATSDRGRETQYF	TGTGCCACCAGTGACAGGGGGCGAGAGACCCAGTACTTC
.	TRBV6-5	18	TRBJ1-5	.	CASSYPVVIWYSNQPQHF	TGTGCCAGCAGTTACCCAGTCGTAATCTGGTATAGCAATCAGCCCCAGCATTTT
TRBD1	TRBV7-9	14	TRBJ1-2	many	CASSPPTGGYGYTF	TGTGCCAGCAGTCCTCCGACAGGGGGATATGGCTACACCTTC
.	TRBV11-2	14	TRBJ2-7	.	CASSPQHRDGEQYF	TGTGCCAGCAGCCCTCAACACCGGGACGGCGAGCAGTACTTC
.	TRBV5-1	15	TRBJ2-3	many	CASSLGGGASDTQYF	TGCGCCAGCAGCTTGGGCGGGGGCGCCTCAGATACGCAGTATTTT
TRBD1	TRBV6-5	16	TRBJ2-7	many	CASSYIPGDRSRRQYF	TGTGCCAGCAGTTACATTCCCGGGGACAGGAGCAGGAGGCAGTACTTC
.	TRBV20-1	13	TRBJ2-7	many	CSAAPGFSYEQYF	TGCAGTGCCGCGCCGGGATTCTCCTACGAGCAGTACTTC
.	TRBV5-1	12	TRBJ1-1	.	CASSFEGPGAFF	TGCGCCAGCAGCTTTGAGGGGCCTGGGGCTTTCTTT
.	TRBV30	13	TRBJ1-1	.	CAWSQAMNTEAFF	TGTGCCTGGAGCCAAGCAATGAACACTGAAGCTTTCTTT
.	TRBV7-2	16	TRBJ1-1	.	CASSLAATLGHTEAFF	TGTGCCAGCAGCTTAGCTGCAACCCTTGGGCACACTGAAGCTTTCTTT
.	TRBV21-1	15	TRBJ2-7	.	CASSKSGSSSYEQYF	TGTGCCAGCAGCAAATCCGGATCGAGCTCCTACGAGCAGTACTTC